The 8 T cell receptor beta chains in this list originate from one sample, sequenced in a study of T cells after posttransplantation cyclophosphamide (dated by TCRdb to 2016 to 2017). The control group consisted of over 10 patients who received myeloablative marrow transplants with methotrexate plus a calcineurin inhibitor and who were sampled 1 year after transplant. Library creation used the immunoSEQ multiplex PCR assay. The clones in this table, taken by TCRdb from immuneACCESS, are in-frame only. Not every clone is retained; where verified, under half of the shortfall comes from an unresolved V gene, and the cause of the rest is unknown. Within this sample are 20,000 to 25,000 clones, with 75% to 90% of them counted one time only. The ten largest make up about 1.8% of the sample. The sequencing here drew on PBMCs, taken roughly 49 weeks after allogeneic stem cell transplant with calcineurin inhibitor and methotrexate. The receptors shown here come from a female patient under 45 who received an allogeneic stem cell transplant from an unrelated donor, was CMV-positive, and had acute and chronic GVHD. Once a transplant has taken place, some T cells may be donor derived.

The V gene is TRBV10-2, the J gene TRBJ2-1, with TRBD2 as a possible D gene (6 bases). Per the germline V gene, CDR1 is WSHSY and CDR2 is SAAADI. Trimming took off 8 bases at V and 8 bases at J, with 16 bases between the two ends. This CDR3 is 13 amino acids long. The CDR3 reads CASGGILWDEQFF. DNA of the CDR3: TGCGCCAGCGGGGGGATTTTATGGGATGAGCAGTTCTTC.

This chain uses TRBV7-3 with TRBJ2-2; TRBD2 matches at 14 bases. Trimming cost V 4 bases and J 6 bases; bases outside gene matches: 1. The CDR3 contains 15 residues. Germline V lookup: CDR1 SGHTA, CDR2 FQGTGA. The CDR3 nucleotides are TGTGCCAGCAGCTCGACTAGCGGGAGGGCCGGGGAGCTGTTTTTT. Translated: CASSSTSGRAGELFF. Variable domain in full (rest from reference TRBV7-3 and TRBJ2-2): GAGVSQTPSNKVTEKGKYVELRCDPISGHTALYWYRQSLGQGPEFLIYFQGTGAADDSGLPNDRFFAVRPEGSVSTLKIQRTERGDSAVYLCASSSTSGRAGELFFGEGSRLTVL.

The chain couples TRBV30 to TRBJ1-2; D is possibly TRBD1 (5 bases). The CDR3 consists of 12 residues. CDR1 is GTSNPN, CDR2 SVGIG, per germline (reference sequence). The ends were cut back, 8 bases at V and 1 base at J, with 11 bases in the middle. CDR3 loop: CARRDSNYGYTF. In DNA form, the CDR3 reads TGTGCCAGGCGCGACAGTAACTATGGCTACACCTTC.

The CDR3 bases are TGCAGCGCCCACGAAAGAGCAGGGGGTGACACCGGGGAGCTGTTTTTT. It yields the protein CSAHERAGGDTGELFF. The V call is TRBV29-1, the J call TRBJ2-2; 7 bases fit TRBD1. Trimming at V came to 7 bases and at J to 3 bases, leaving 14 bases not matched to a gene. Germline V gene lookup returns CDR1 SQVTM and CDR2 ANQGSEA. The CDR3 is 16 residues long.

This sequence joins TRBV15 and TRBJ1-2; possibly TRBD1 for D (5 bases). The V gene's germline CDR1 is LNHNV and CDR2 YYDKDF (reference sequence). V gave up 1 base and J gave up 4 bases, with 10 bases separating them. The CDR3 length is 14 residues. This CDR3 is CATSRGGGFYGYTF. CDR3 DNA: TGTGCCACCAGCAGAGGGGGGGGATTCTATGGCTACACCTTC. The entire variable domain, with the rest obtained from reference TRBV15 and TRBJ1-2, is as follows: DAMVIQNPRYQVTQFGKPVTLSCSQTLNHNVMYWYQQKSSQAPKLLFHYYDKDFNNEADTPDNFQSRRPNTSFCFLDIRSPGLGDTAMYLCATSRGGGFYGYTFGSGTRLTVV.

The CDR3 loop reads CASSYMTGELFF. CDR3 coding DNA: TGTGCCAGCAGTTATATGACCGGGGAGCTGTTTTTT. The chain uses TRBV27 and TRBJ2-2; D not certain. The CDR3 is 12 residues long. The germline V gene has CDR1 MNHEY and CDR2 SMNVEV (reference sequence). V lost 4 bases and J 5 bases, leaving 5 bases between the germline ends.

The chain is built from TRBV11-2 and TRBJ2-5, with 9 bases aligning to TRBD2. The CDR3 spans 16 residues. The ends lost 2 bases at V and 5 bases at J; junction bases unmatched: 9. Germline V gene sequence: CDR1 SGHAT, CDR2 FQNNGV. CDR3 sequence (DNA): TGTGCCAGCAGCTTACTCGCGGGAGGGAATCGGGAGACCCAGTACTTC. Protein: CASSLLAGGNRETQYF.

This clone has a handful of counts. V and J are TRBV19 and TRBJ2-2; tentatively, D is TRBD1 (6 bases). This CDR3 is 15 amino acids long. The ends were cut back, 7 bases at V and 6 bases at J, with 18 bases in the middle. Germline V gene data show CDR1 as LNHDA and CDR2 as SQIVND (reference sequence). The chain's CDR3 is CASTPRRKGAGELFF. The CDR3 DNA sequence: TGTGCCAGTACTCCCCGACGGAAGGGGGCCGGGGAGCTGTTTTTT.